These T cell receptor beta chains were read from a single sample in a study of blood T cell repertoires in COVID-19. TCRdb's copy holds only in-frame clones and misses some; the assay was immunoSEQ multiplex PCR. Among fewer than 70,000 clones, around 86% were seen once, and the ten largest hold about 15%. The sequencing sample was made of peripheral blood. These receptors all stem from a man aged 35 to 55 with COVID-19, enrolled during active disease. The CDR3 runs from the conserved cysteine through the conserved F or W. A D gene is named only where the DNA matches it firmly. Some rows have no size entry. The others give once, few or many, or a class for an expanded clone.

cdr3_nt cdr3_aa d_call v_call clone_size j_call
TGTGCCAGCAGCAGACTCCCCGGGGACACAGATACGCAGTATTTT CASSRLPGDTDTQYF . TRBV11-2 . TRBJ2-3
TGTGCCAGTAGTAGGACGGACACTAATGAGCAGTTCTTC CASSRTDTNEQFF . TRBV5-5 . TRBJ2-1
TGTGCCACCAGTGATTTAACCCAAGAGGGTCCGGAGACCCAGTACTTC CATSDLTQEGPETQYF . TRBV24-1 . TRBJ2-5
TGTGCCTGGAAAGGACCGGGACATCCGAACACTGAAGCTTTCTTT CAWKGPGHPNTEAFF . TRBV30 . TRBJ1-1
TGTGCCTGGAGTGTGCGGGGGGGCGGCTACGAGCAGTACTTC CAWSVRGGGYEQYF TRBD2 TRBV30 . TRBJ2-7
TGTGCCAGCAGCCAAGATCTTGCGGAATACGAGCAGTACTTC CASSQDLAEYEQYF . TRBV3-1/TRBV3-2 . TRBJ2-7
TGCGCCAGCAGCCCCCGTCAGGGAAGCTCCTACGAGCAGTACTTC CASSPRQGSSYEQYF . TRBV4-1 few TRBJ2-7
TGTGCTAGTGTTCGGACAGGGGGCTACGGGGAGCTGTTTTTT CASVRTGGYGELFF TRBD1 TRBV12-5 . TRBJ2-2
TGTGCCAGCAACCTACAGGGCTCCGAGGTAGAGACCCAGTACTTC CASNLQGSEVETQYF . TRBV2 . TRBJ2-5
TGTGCCAGCTCACCAGGTGGCGGGGGGACCTACGAGCAGTACTTC CASSPGGGGTYEQYF TRBD2 TRBV18 once TRBJ2-7
TGTGCCAGCTCGCCCACAGGGGCCTCTAACTATGGCTACACCTTC CASSPTGASNYGYTF TRBD1 TRBV18 . TRBJ1-2
TGTGCCAGCACTTTATCCACAGATACGCAGTATTTT CASTLSTDTQYF . TRBV2 . TRBJ2-3
TGTGCCAGCAGCTCATACCCAGGGGGCGCGGGCACCGGGGAGCTGTTTTTT CASSSYPGGAGTGELFF TRBD1 TRBV7-3 . TRBJ2-2
TGTGCCAGTAAAGGACAGGGGTTTTCACCCCTCCACTTT CASKGQGFSPLHF TRBD1 TRBV19 . TRBJ1-6
TGCAGCGGAGCAAACACTGAAGCTTTCTTT CSGANTEAFF . TRBV29-1 . TRBJ1-1
TGTGCCAGCAGCCCGAGAGGCGGTCCCGCCTTGGATGAGCAGTTCTTC CASSPRGGPALDEQFF . TRBV13 . TRBJ2-1
TGTGCCACCAGTGATCCACAGGGTTATGAGCAGTTCTTC CATSDPQGYEQFF . TRBV24-1 . TRBJ2-1
TGTGCCAGCAGCCCAATCCAAGAGACCCAGTACTTC CASSPIQETQYF . TRBV7-7 . TRBJ2-5
TGTGCCAGCAGCCTACAGGGGGGTGATTCACCCCTCCACTTT CASSLQGGDSPLHF TRBD1 TRBV7-8 . TRBJ1-6
TGTGCCTGGAGCCTCGGGGGGGCATACGAGCAGTACTTC CAWSLGGAYEQYF TRBD2 TRBV30 . TRBJ2-7
TGTGCCAGCAGCCAAGATGGGAGCACTGAAGCTTTCTTT CASSQDGSTEAFF . TRBV3-1/TRBV3-2 . TRBJ1-1
TGTGCCTGGAGCTACAGGGCATCCACTGAAGCTTTCTTT CAWSYRASTEAFF . TRBV30 . TRBJ1-1
TGTGCCAGCAGCCATGGCGGGGGGGCCCAAGAGACCCAGTACTTC CASSHGGGAQETQYF TRBD2 TRBV3-1/TRBV3-2 . TRBJ2-5
TGTGTAATGTTCGCGGGTGGCTACACCTTC CVMFAGGYTF . TRBV14 . TRBJ1-2
TGTGCCAGCCAGACAGGGGAGAGTGAGCAGTTCTTC CASQTGESEQFF TRBD1 TRBV27 . TRBJ2-1
TGTGCCAGTAGTACTCGGACAGGGAGCCTTAACTATGGCTACACCTTC CASSTRTGSLNYGYTF TRBD1 TRBV19 . TRBJ1-2
TGTGCCACCCGTCAGGGGGGTGACTATGGCTACACCTTC CATRQGGDYGYTF TRBD1 TRBV28 . TRBJ1-2
TGTGCCAGCAGCTCTGGGACTAGCCCCACAGATACGCAGTATTTT CASSSGTSPTDTQYF TRBD2 TRBV11-3 few TRBJ2-3
TGTGCCTGGAGTAGTTCAGGGCCCGAAGCTTTCTTT CAWSSSGPEAFF . TRBV30 . TRBJ1-1
TGTGCCAGCAGTCCCACCGGACAGGGGGCGCGATCACCCCTCCACTTT CASSPTGQGARSPLHF TRBD1 TRBV28 few TRBJ1-6
TGCGCCAGCAGCGCGCAACAGGGGTCGACTGAAGCTTTCTTT CASSAQQGSTEAFF TRBD1 TRBV5-1 . TRBJ1-1
TGTGCCAGCAGCGAGGGGACAGGGGAAGGGGAGCAGTACTTC CASSEGTGEGEQYF TRBD1 TRBV9 . TRBJ2-7
TGTGCCAGCAGCTTAGTTGAGGGGGCGTTGACTGAAGCTTTCTTT CASSLVEGALTEAFF TRBD1 TRBV11-2 . TRBJ1-1
TGTGCCAGCAGCCAAGTACCTAGCTCCTACAATGAGCAGTTCTTC CASSQVPSSYNEQFF . TRBV3-1/TRBV3-2 . TRBJ2-1
TGTGCCAGCAGGCGTCAGGGGTGGAATGAAAAACTGTTTTTT CASRRQGWNEKLFF . TRBV6-5 once TRBJ1-4
TGTGCCTGGACTAGGTGGCAGGGGGAGACCCAGTACTTC CAWTRWQGETQYF . TRBV30 . TRBJ2-5
TGTGCCATCAGTGAAGGGCAGGGGGCGAGCTCCTATAATTCACCCCTCCACTTT CAISEGQGASSYNSPLHF TRBD1 TRBV10-3 . TRBJ1-6
TGTGCCAGCAGTGTAGACAGTTTTGATTCACCCCTCCACTTT CASSVDSFDSPLHF . TRBV27 . TRBJ1-6
TGTGCCAGCAGACGGGAAACCCAGAACACTGAAGCTTTCTTT CASRRETQNTEAFF . TRBV6-5 . TRBJ1-1
TGTGCCACCACTCATCCCGGGACAGCGAACGGCTACACCTTC CATTHPGTANGYTF TRBD1 TRBV6-7 . TRBJ1-2
TGTGCCAGCAGCCAAGTATCCTACGAGCAGTACTTC CASSQVSYEQYF . TRBV3-1/TRBV3-2 . TRBJ2-7
TGTGCCGGGACAGAGAACACTGAAGCTTTCTTT CAGTENTEAFF TRBD1 TRBV30 . TRBJ1-1
TGTGCCAGCAGCTTTCTGGCTCAAGAGACCCAGTACTTC CASSFLAQETQYF . TRBV7-3 . TRBJ2-5
TGTGCCAGCAGCTCTCGAGCCCCCCACGAGCAGTACTTC CASSSRAPHEQYF . TRBV5-4 . TRBJ2-7
TGTGCCAGCAGTTACTCGAACCGGGAAGGAACAGATACGCAGTATTTT CASSYSNREGTDTQYF . TRBV6-5 . TRBJ2-3
TGTGCCAGCAGCCTAATTGGGGGGGATGAGCAGTTCTTC CASSLIGGDEQFF TRBD2 TRBV3-1/TRBV3-2 . TRBJ2-1
TGTGCCAGCAGTCTCTCGCAGGGCCCTGAAGCTTTCTTT CASSLSQGPEAFF . TRBV28 once TRBJ1-1
TGCGCCAGCAGCCAACACCCCTGGCGGGGGTCCCAAGAGACCCAGTACTTC CASSQHPWRGSQETQYF TRBD2 TRBV4-1 . TRBJ2-5
TGTGCCAGCAGCTATGACCAAGGGGGTGACGATGAGCAGTTCTTC CASSYDQGGDDEQFF . TRBV5-8 . TRBJ2-1
TGCGCCAGCAGCCAAGGCAGGGCCAGGGGGAGTGCTGAAGCTTTCTTT CASSQGRARGSAEAFF TRBD1 TRBV4-1 few TRBJ1-1
TGTGCCAGTAGTTTACAGGGGTACCACGAGCAGTACTTC CASSLQGYHEQYF TRBD1 TRBV19 . TRBJ2-7
TGTGCCAGCAGTGGACAGGGCACCGGGGAGCTGTTTTTT CASSGQGTGELFF TRBD1 TRBV2 . TRBJ2-2
TGCGCCAGCAGCTTGGCCGCGGGGGGAGGTGAGCAGTTCTTC CASSLAAGGGEQFF TRBD2 TRBV5-1 . TRBJ2-1